Presented here are 23 T cell receptor beta chains from one specimen sequenced in a study of shared clonotypes between healthy human individuals. Using immunoSEQ multiplex PCR, the repertoire was profiled, and TCRdb retains in-frame clones only, with some absent. The table has approximately 2,200,000 clones, approximately 94% seen once; the top ten hold roughly 1.8%. Naive CD8 cells, CD45RO-negative and positively selected for CCR7, excluded terminally differentiated effector memory CD45RA+ cells. The sequencing sample was made of naive CD8+ T cells from PBMCs. The receptor set was obtained from a man aged 18-30 years in good health. Some clones in this sample may be carry-over from other donors' samples.

V gene TRBV4-1 combines with J gene TRBJ2-2; D possibly uses TRBD1 or TRBD2 (6 bases each). V gave up 6 bases and J gave up 4 bases, with 12 bases separating them. CDR3 length: 14 residues. Germline CDR1 is MGHRA and CDR2 is YSYEKL. The CDR3 loop is CASRPGGVTGELFF. In DNA, the CDR3 is TGCGCCAGCAGACCCGGGGGCGTCACCGGGGAGCTGTTTTTT.

V is TRBV11-2 and J is TRBJ2-7; D not resolved. Germline-derived CDR1 and CDR2 are SGHAT and FQNNGV. The CDR3 spans 12 residues. Trimming took off 2 bases at V and 7 bases at J, with 9 bases between the two ends. Here the CDR3 DNA reads TGTGCCAGCAGCTTAACCGCGGTTGAGCAGTACTTC. Translation gives CASSLTAVEQYF.

The chain is built from TRBV7-8 and TRBJ2-2; D is unresolved. The CDR3 runs 12 residues. Germline lookup yields CDR1 SGHVS and CDR2 FQNEAQ. Trimming removed 5 bases from V and 7 bases from J, with 8 bases in between. The CDR3 loop reads CASSPFRGELFF. The CDR3 DNA reads as TGTGCCAGCAGCCCTTTTCGCGGGGAGCTGTTTTTT.

The table lists this clone with a count of one. The chain is built from TRBV9 and TRBJ2-3, with TRBD2 identical over 10 bases. This CDR3 contains 17 residues. Germline values: CDR1 SGDLS, CDR2 YYNGEE. V lost 4 bases and J lost 1; bases outside the gene matches: 9. This CDR3 reads CASSPFGTSGGTDTQYF. CDR3 DNA: TGTGCCAGCAGCCCGTTCGGAACTAGCGGGGGCACAGATACGCAGTATTTT.

The V and J genes are TRBV2 and TRBJ2-7, with unresolved D. V lost 3 bases, J lost 1 base, and 22 bases lay in between. Germline lookup yields CDR1 SNHLY and CDR2 FYNNEI. The CDR3 extends over 18 amino acids. CDR3: CASSELREATQRSYEQYF. CDR3 bases: TGTGCCAGCAGTGAGCTGAGAGAGGCAACGCAACGATCCTACGAGCAGTACTTC.

The V and J genes are TRBV6-1 and TRBJ1-2; TRBD1 might be the D (5 bases). CDR1 and CDR2 from the germline V gene are MNHNS and SASEGT. Trimming removed 5 bases at V and 4 bases at J, with 11 bases between. The CDR3 is 13 amino acids. DNA for the CDR3: TGTGCCAGCAGTCCGACAGCGCGCTATGGCTACACCTTC. Translated: CASSPTARYGYTF.

V gene TRBV27 combines with J gene TRBJ2-7; unclear D gene. This CDR3 comprises 14 residues. With 3 bases removed from V and 2 bases from J, the gap between germline ends came to 11 bases. Germline V gene sequence: CDR1 MNHEY, CDR2 SMNVEV (reference sequence). The CDR3 bases are TGTGCCAGCAGTTTTGGATACGGAGCCTACGAGCAGTACTTC. This codes for CASSFGYGAYEQYF.

The chain is built from TRBV2 and TRBJ2-3; 14 nucleotides line up with TRBD2. Germline-derived CDR1 and CDR2 are SNHLY and FYNNEI. Trimming removed 6 bases from V and 1 base from J; junction bases left unmatched: 9. The CDR3 is 18 amino acids. The CDR3 DNA sequence: TGTGCCAGCAGGAGTCGACTAGCGGGAGGGCCAGGCACAGATACGCAGTATTTT. It yields the protein CASRSRLAGGPGTDTQYF.

For this clone: The sample carries other DNA sequences with the same CDR3. The chain recombines TRBV28 with TRBJ2-3, with 7 bases that match TRBD1. Germline V CDR1 and CDR2: MDHEN, SYDVKM. With 3 bases clipped from V and 4 bases from J, the junction kept 4 bases outside the gene matches. The CDR3 totals 14 residues. CDR3 amino acids: CASSFYRGPDTQYF. CDR3 bases: TGTGCCAGCAGTTTTTACAGGGGCCCAGATACGCAGTATTTT.

The V call is TRBV19, the J call TRBJ2-2; D unclear. V was shortened by 3 bases and J by 7 bases, with 9 bases between the two germline ends. This CDR3 is 13 amino acids long. Germline V CDR1 and CDR2: LNHDA, SQIVND (reference sequence). For the CDR3, the DNA is TGTGCCAGTAGTATGGGAATGCACGGGGAGCTGTTTTTT. Amino acid sequence: CASSMGMHGELFF.

This chain joins TRBV27 and TRBJ2-1; TRBD2 matches 8 bases. V lost 3 bases, J lost 7 bases, and 8 bases stayed unmatched. The CDR3 has 15 amino acids. CDR1 MNHEY and CDR2 SMNVEV come from the germline V gene (reference sequence). The CDR3 region is CASSLRREGWNEQFF. CDR3 nucleotide sequence: TGTGCCAGCAGTTTGCGACGGGAGGGGTGGAATGAGCAGTTCTTC.

This chain uses TRBV6-1 with TRBJ1-5; the D gene is possibly TRBD1 (5 bases). The CDR3 spans 16 residues. V lost 0 bases and J lost 0, with 9 bases in between. The germline CDR1 and CDR2 sequences are MNHNS and SASEGT. The chain's CDR3 is CASSEARGGSNQPQHF. The CDR3 DNA reads TGTGCCAGCAGTGAAGCGCGGGGGGGTAGCAATCAGCCCCAGCATTTT.

Regarding this clone: The same CDR3 is also encoded by other DNA sequences in this sample. The chain is built from TRBV7-2 and TRBJ2-7; 7 bases fit TRBD1. CDR3 length: 14 residues. From germline, CDR1 is SGHTA and CDR2 FQGNSA. V shed 5 bases and J 2 bases; nucleotides not matched to a gene: 6. CDR3 DNA: TGTGCCAGCAGCCACCGGGACAGCCCCTACGAGCAGTACTTC. Amino acid sequence: CASSHRDSPYEQYF.

The chain links TRBV4-3 to TRBJ1-5, with 9 bases identical to TRBD1. V shed 5 bases and J 1 base; nucleotides not matched to a gene: 3. CDR1 and CDR2 (germline): LGHNA, YSLEER. The CDR3 runs to 15 residues. CDR3 loop: CASSYGTGSNQPQHF. The CDR3 bases are TGCGCCAGCAGCTACGGGACAGGGAGCAATCAGCCCCAGCATTTT.

The chain combines TRBV13 with TRBJ2-1, with 7 bases that match TRBD2. The germline V gene has CDR1 PRHDT and CDR2 FYEKMQ (reference sequence). The CDR3 has 16 amino acids. Losses at the gene ends were 5 bases for V and 3 bases for J; bases not matched to a gene: 10. CDR3 nucleotide sequence: TGTGCCAGCAGCACAGATGGGGGGACTAACTACAATGAGCAGTTCTTC. Translation: CASSTDGGTNYNEQFF.

V gene TRBV28 combines with J gene TRBJ2-2; the D gene could be TRBD1 or TRBD2 (6 bases each). The CDR3 runs 16 residues. CDR1 is MDHEN and CDR2 is SYDVKM in the germline V gene. The V and J ends lost 4 bases and 5 bases respectively, with 17 bases between them. Here the CDR3 reads CASSSFWGAGTGELFF. The CDR3 region has the DNA TGTGCCAGCAGTTCATTTTGGGGGGCCGGGACCGGGGAGCTGTTTTTT.

The J gene is TRBJ1-1, the V gene TRBV5-1; TRBD1 aligns across 7 bases. Germline loops: CDR1 SGHRS, CDR2 YFSETQ. The ends lost 4 bases at V and 3 bases at J; junction bases unmatched: 6. The CDR3 covers 14 residues. This CDR3 reads CASSRRDSYTEAFF. CDR3 DNA: TGCGCCAGCAGCCGGCGGGACAGCTACACTGAAGCTTTCTTT.

V gene TRBV4-3 combines with J gene TRBJ1-1; maybe TRBD1 (6 bases). Between the trimmed V and J ends, which lost 0 bases and 4 bases, there was a span of 15 bases. CDR3 length: 16 residues. CDR1 is LGHNA, CDR2 YSLEER, per germline. The CDR3 DNA reads TGCGCCAGCAGCCAAGACTATCCTACAGGGCTCACTGAAGCTTTCTTT. It is translated as CASSQDYPTGLTEAFF.

This chain uses TRBV9 with TRBJ2-5, with D unresolved. The V gene's germline CDR1 is SGDLS and CDR2 YYNGEE. The CDR3 loop spans 17 amino acids. V lost 0 bases to trimming and J lost 2 bases, with 17 bases between them. CDR3 region: CASSVEGRPFPQETQYF. CDR3 in DNA: TGTGCCAGCAGCGTAGAGGGCAGACCATTCCCGCAAGAGACCCAGTACTTC.

This clone came up once. The rearrangement links TRBV6-5 to TRBJ2-1; 7 nucleotides align to TRBD2. Germline CDR1 and CDR2: MNHEY and SVGAGI. V shed 7 bases and J 2 bases; nucleotides not matched to a gene: 5. CDR3 length equals 14 residues. Here the CDR3 reads CASMTGRTYNEQFF. In nucleotides, the CDR3 is TGTGCCAGCATGACCGGGAGGACCTACAATGAGCAGTTCTTC.

With respect to this clone: The same CDR3 also results from other DNA sequences found in this sample. The chain couples TRBV5-4 to TRBJ2-7; 15 nucleotides align to TRBD2. The trim removed 4 bases at V and 4 bases at J, leaving 3 bases unmatched. CDR1 and CDR2 (germline): SGHNT, YYREEE (reference sequence). This CDR3 comprises 15 residues. As DNA, the CDR3 is TGTGCCAGCAGCCCGGGACTAGCGGGAGGTTACGAGCAGTACTTC. Protein product: CASSPGLAGGYEQYF.

As to this clone: The sample holds other DNA sequences that translate to the same CDR3. The chain combines TRBV5-6 with TRBJ2-7, with D perhaps matching TRBD2 (6 bases). Germline assignment: CDR1 SGHDT and CDR2 YYEEEE. The ends were cut back, 0 bases at V and 6 bases at J, with 10 bases in the middle. The CDR3 sequence is 13 residues long. The CDR3 reads CASSLGAGSEQYF. CDR3 in DNA: TGTGCCAGCAGCTTGGGGGCGGGGAGCGAGCAGTACTTC.

The chain joins TRBV7-3 to TRBJ2-7; 7 bases match TRBD1. V lost 5 bases and J lost 4; bases outside the gene matches: 11. The germline V gene has CDR1 SGHTA and CDR2 FQGTGA. CDR3 length: 15 amino acids. The CDR3 coding sequence is TGTGCCAGCAGCCCTAGACCGGGACAGTTGTACGAGCAGTACTTC. Residues: CASSPRPGQLYEQYF.